This TCR beta chain was captured in a study of identical twins. V lost 6 bases, J lost 4 bases, and 8 bases lay in between. The CDR3 consists of 12 residues. This clonotype was seen at least ten times. TCRdb ran MiXCR on the 5' RACE reads and lists one entry per CDR3 protein. The sample has about 490,000 distinct CDR3 sequences; 13% to 15% are singletons. These data also featured in a second study, about yellow fever vaccine responses in identical twins.

The origin of this receptor is a woman aged 18-29 years in good health. The rearrangement uses TRBV12-3 or TRBV12-4 and TRBJ2-3; D may be TRBD1 or TRBD2 (5 bases each). The sequenced sample was CD4+ T cells sorted from blood. CDR3 in DNA: TGTGCCAGCAGAAGGGACGCAGATACGCAGTATTTT. Amino acids: CASRRDADTQYF.